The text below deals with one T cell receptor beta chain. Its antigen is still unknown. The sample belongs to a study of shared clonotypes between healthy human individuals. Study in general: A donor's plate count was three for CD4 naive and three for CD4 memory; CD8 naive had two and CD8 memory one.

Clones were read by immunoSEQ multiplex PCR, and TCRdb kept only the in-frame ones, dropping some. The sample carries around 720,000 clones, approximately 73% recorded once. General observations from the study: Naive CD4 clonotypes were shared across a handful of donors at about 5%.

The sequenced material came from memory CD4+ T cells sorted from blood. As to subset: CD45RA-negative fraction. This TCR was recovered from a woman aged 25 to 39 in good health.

In DNA form, the CDR3 reads TGTGCCAGCAGTTATTGGGGTGACTATGGCTACACCTTC. It is translated as CASSYWGDYGYTF. The chain couples TRBV6-6 to TRBJ1-2; D unresolved. This CDR3 is 13 amino acids long. Germline CDR1 MNHNY, CDR2 SVGAGI (reference sequence). The V and J ends lost 3 bases and 3 bases respectively, with 8 bases between them.